The 25 T cell receptor beta chains in this list originate from one sample, sequenced in a study of blood T cells in healthy people across ages (dated by TCRdb to 2015 to 2017). The protocol used for the library was 5' RACE. This sample was sequenced with an Illumina HiSeq 2500. A second roughly 6 to 11 cycle PCR used a sample-barcoded 5' primer and a J-beta primer mix. TCRdb handled the public reads itself, with Q25 trimming in fastp and clone calling in MiXCR, and kept productive beta chains. Entries are consolidated by CDR3 protein sequence, retaining the most common genes and DNA. Present in this sample are around 1.5 million distinct CDR3 sequences, roughly 32% of which were seen just once. The ten largest make up about 11% of the sample. The material sequenced was blood. Receptors originate from a woman in her 30s in good health.

A few counts support this clonotype. The chain carries TRBV30 and TRBJ2-3, with D possibly TRBD1 on 5 matching bases. The CDR3 sequence is 14 residues long. Germline-derived CDR1 and CDR2 are GTSNPN and SVGIG (reference sequence). The ends were cut back, 4 bases at V and 3 bases at J, with 14 bases in the middle. CDR3 region: CAWNPVGVTDTQYF. CDR3 nucleotides: TGTGCCTGGAATCCAGTAGGGGTTACAGATACGCAGTATTTT.

V gene TRBV4-2 combines with J gene TRBJ2-3; 7 nucleotides align to TRBD2. CDR1 and CDR2 from the germline V gene are LGHNA and YNFKEQ. Trimming cost V 3 bases and J 0 bases; bases outside gene matches: 3. This CDR3 is built from 15 residues. The CDR3 nucleotides read TGTGCCAGCAGCCAGAAGCGGGGCAGCACAGATACGCAGTATTTT. It specifies CASSQKRGSTDTQYF.

The chain links TRBV6-5 to TRBJ2-1; no definite D call. This CDR3 has 13 residues. Deletions cut 1 base from V and 7 bases from J, with 8 bases between. Germline V lookup: CDR1 MNHEY, CDR2 SVGAGI. The CDR3 region is CASSYFIGNEQFF. CDR3 bases: TGTGCCAGCAGTTACTTCATAGGGAATGAGCAGTTCTTC.

V usage is TRBV11-2 and J usage is TRBJ2-3, with unresolved D. Germline V lookup: CDR1 SGHAT, CDR2 FQNNGV. The CDR3 sequence is 14 residues long. V gave up 4 bases and J gave up 4 bases, with 12 bases separating them. The CDR3 reads CASSWLAWADTQYF. For the CDR3, the DNA is TGTGCCAGCAGCTGGCTCGCATGGGCAGATACGCAGTATTTT.

The chain recombines TRBV18 with TRBJ2-5; D is unresolved. Germline assignment: CDR1 KGHSH and CDR2 LQKENI. The V gene lost 3 bases and the J gene lost 1 base, with 12 bases spanning the gap. This CDR3 is built from 15 residues. CDR3: CASSPTTLPQETQYF. The DNA for the CDR3 is TGTGCCAGCTCACCGACGACGCTCCCCCAAGAGACCCAGTACTTC.

This clonotype turned up a few times. The rearrangement uses TRBV5-5 and TRBJ1-6; no firm D call. The germline gives CDR1 SGHKS, CDR2 YYEKEE (reference sequence). This CDR3 contains 14 residues. V lost 2 bases and J 6 bases, leaving 9 bases between the germline ends. CDR3 sequence (DNA): TGTGCCAGCAGCTTAGGGTTTGGTAATTCACCCCTCCACTTT. Its translation: CASSLGFGNSPLHF.

The chain couples TRBV3-1 to TRBJ2-3; maybe TRBD1 (6 bases). Germline assignment: CDR1 LGHDT and CDR2 YNNKEL (reference sequence). Trimming took 3 bases from V and 0 from J, leaving 10 bases between them. There are 15 residues in the CDR3. The CDR3 is CASSQLRGSTDTQYF. The CDR3 nucleotides are TGTGCCAGCAGCCAGCTAAGGGGGAGCACAGATACGCAGTATTTT.

The V call is TRBV28, the J call TRBJ2-7, with D perhaps matching TRBD1 or TRBD2 (5 bases each). Germline CDR1 reads MDHEN; CDR2 reads SYDVKM. V was pared by 4 bases and J by 2 bases, with 12 bases between. This CDR3 has 14 residues. The CDR3 loop is CASSSLGTPYEQYF. CDR3 bases: TGTGCCAGCAGTTCTCTTGGGACCCCCTACGAGCAGTACTTC.

This clonotype was seen a handful of times. The chain links TRBV15 to TRBJ2-1, with 8 positions matching TRBD2. V lost 0 bases, J lost 2 bases, and 9 bases stayed unmatched. There are 18 residues in the CDR3. Germline assignment: CDR1 LNHNV and CDR2 YYDKDF (reference sequence). The DNA of the CDR3 is TGTGCCACCAGCAGAGATGGCGGTAGCGGGACTCCCTACAATGAGCAGTTCTTC. Translated, it gives CATSRDGGSGTPYNEQFF.

This clonotype was counted ten times or more. The chain employs TRBV29-1 and TRBJ1-2; D not certain. Germline V CDR1 and CDR2: SQVTM, ANQGSEA. Trimming removed 3 bases at V and 4 bases at J, with 15 bases between. The CDR3 spans 14 residues. The DNA for the CDR3 is TGCAGCGTTGACGCCTCGTCCGGACTCTATGGCTACACCTTC. It specifies CSVDASSGLYGYTF.

V gene TRBV6-1 combines with J gene TRBJ2-1, with D tentatively TRBD1 (6 bases). The germline V and J ends were trimmed by 4 bases and 4 bases, with 14 bases remaining between them. The germline V gene has CDR1 MNHNS and CDR2 SASEGT. The CDR3 is 15 amino acids. CDR3 nucleotides: TGTGCCAGCAGTGGGGGACAAAAGGGTTACAATGAGCAGTTCTTC. Encoded protein: CASSGGQKGYNEQFF.

This clonotype was seen repeatedly, ten times or more. The rearrangement joins TRBV20-1 to TRBJ2-3, with 13 nucleotides matching TRBD2. The V segment lost 7 bases and the J segment 0 bases; nucleotides outside the gene matches: 19. The V gene's germline CDR1 is DFQATT and CDR2 SNEGSKA (reference sequence). The CDR3 totals 20 residues. The CDR3 DNA follows: TGCAGTGTCCCCTTTGGGCTGACTAGCGGGGGGTGGAGAAGCACAGATACGCAGTATTTT. Amino acids: CSVPFGLTSGGWRSTDTQYF.

V is TRBV9 and J is TRBJ2-1; D call uncertain. Between the trimmed V and J ends, which lost 0 bases and 0 bases, there was a span of 10 bases. Germline V gives CDR1 SGDLS, CDR2 YYNGEE. The CDR3 has 16 residues. The CDR3, as DNA: TGTGCCAGCAGCGTAGGTAGTAAGAGCTCCTACAATGAGCAGTTCTTC. Translated: CASSVGSKSSYNEQFF.

This clonotype was seen a handful of times. The chain carries TRBV12-3 or TRBV12-4 and TRBJ2-3; 9 nucleotides line up with TRBD1. V gave up 5 bases and J gave up 4 bases; unmatched junction bases: 4. The CDR3 is 14 residues long. The CDR3 nucleotides read TGTGCCAGCAGTAAGGGACAGGGCGCAGATACGCAGTATTTT. Translated, it gives CASSKGQGADTQYF.

The rearrangement joins TRBV28 to TRBJ2-2; weak D call: TRBD2 (7 bases). CDR3 size: 18 residues. The V end lost 4 bases, the J end lost 0 bases, and 18 bases lay between the germline ends. CDR1 and CDR2 (germline): MDHEN, SYDVKM. In DNA, the CDR3 is TGTGCCAGCAGTTCCCTAGTGGGGGGGGCGACGAACACCGGGGAGCTGTTTTTT. This codes for CASSSLVGGATNTGELFF.

This clonotype was found a few times. J is TRBJ2-7 and V is TRBV12-3 or TRBV12-4, with 8 positions matching TRBD1. After removal of 4 bases from V and 6 bases from J, the junction contained 11 bases not matched to a gene. The CDR3 has 15 amino acids. CDR3 amino acids: CASSSHPGQGGEQYF. The CDR3 DNA follows: TGTGCCAGCAGTTCGCACCCCGGACAGGGCGGCGAGCAGTACTTC.

The table lists this clonotype with a few counts. The chain couples TRBV5-4 to TRBJ2-5; TRBD2 agrees at 8 bases. The trim removed 6 bases at V and 3 bases at J, leaving 7 bases unmatched. Germline V gene data show CDR1 as SGHNT and CDR2 as YYREEE (reference sequence). There are 14 residues in the CDR3. The CDR3 DNA sequence: TGTGCCAGCAAACAGTTCGGGGGGGAAGAGACCCAGTACTTC. Its translation is CASKQFGGEETQYF. The variable domain in full, with the rest retrieved from reference TRBV5-4 and TRBJ2-5, is ETGVTQSPTHLIKTRGQQVTLRCSSQSGHNTVSWYQQALGQGPQFIFQYYREEENGRGNFPPRFSGLQFPNYSSELNVNALELDDSALYLCASKQFGGEETQYFGPGTRLLVL.

The CDR3 coding sequence is TGTGCCAGCAGCCAAGGGTGGGAAATCAACGAGCAGTACTTC. Translation: CASSQGWEINEQYF. This chain links TRBV3-1 with TRBJ2-7; D is unclear. Germline CDR1 reads LGHDT; CDR2 reads YNNKEL (reference sequence). Trimming took off 1 base at V and 5 bases at J, with 12 bases between the two ends. This CDR3 comprises 14 residues.

This clonotype was recorded at least ten times. The gene calls are TRBV29-1 and TRBJ2-5; the D gene is possibly TRBD1 (5 bases). CDR3 length: 13 amino acids. V lost 2 bases and J lost 5, with 12 bases in between. The germline V gene has CDR1 SQVTM and CDR2 ANQGSEA. CDR3 sequence reads: CSVEQGGGETQYF. The CDR3 DNA reads TGCAGCGTTGAACAGGGTGGTGGGGAGACCCAGTACTTC.

This clonotype was picked up a small number of times. The rearrangement uses TRBV29-1 and TRBJ2-1; D perhaps matches TRBD1 (6 bases). Germline V gene data show CDR1 as SQVTM and CDR2 as ANQGSEA. V was cut by 6 bases and J by 4 bases, with 10 bases left in between. The CDR3 contains 12 residues. Here the CDR3 DNA reads TGCAGCGTGAAACAGGGATACAATGAGCAGTTCTTC. Translated, it gives CSVKQGYNEQFF.

This clonotype has more than one count but fewer than ten. V is TRBV6-1 and J is TRBJ1-6, with D perhaps TRBD1 (5 bases). From germline, CDR1 is MNHNS and CDR2 SASEGT. The germline V and J ends were trimmed by 4 bases and 2 bases, with 12 bases remaining between them. The CDR3 spans 16 residues. The DNA for the CDR3 is TGTGCCAGCAGTGCCGCAGGGTGGCCCTATAATTCACCCCTCCACTTT. Translating it yields CASSAAGWPYNSPLHF.

The V call is TRBV3-1, the J call TRBJ1-2; D perhaps matches TRBD1 (6 bases). The V gene lost 4 bases and the J gene lost 6 bases, with 18 bases spanning the gap. Looked up from germline, CDR1 is LGHDT and CDR2 is YNNKEL (reference sequence). The CDR3 loop spans 15 amino acids. The CDR3 spells CASSRKPGHPDGYTF. DNA for the CDR3: TGTGCCAGCAGCCGCAAACCGGGACACCCTGATGGCTACACCTTC.

V usage is TRBV3-1 and J usage is TRBJ2-7, with no clear D. There are 14 residues in the CDR3. Germline V gives CDR1 LGHDT, CDR2 YNNKEL (reference sequence). Trimming removed 5 bases from V and 3 bases from J, with 14 bases in between. The CDR3: CASSIRSGGYEQYF. As DNA, the CDR3 is TGTGCCAGCAGCATCCGCTCGGGCGGCTACGAGCAGTACTTC.

The chain joins TRBV5-6 to TRBJ2-1; tentatively, D is TRBD1 or TRBD2 (5 bases each). V gave up 3 bases and J gave up 8 bases, with 18 bases separating them. CDR1 and CDR2 from the germline V gene are SGHDT and YYEEEE. The CDR3 sequence is 15 residues long. The CDR3 loop reads CASSSGTGVVDEQFF. Here the CDR3 DNA reads TGTGCCAGCAGCTCGGGGACCGGGGTTGTGGATGAGCAGTTCTTC.

This clonotype was recorded a few times. The gene calls are TRBV7-8 and TRBJ2-7; no reliable D call. Germline V gene sequence: CDR1 SGHVS, CDR2 FQNEAQ. The CDR3 is made up of 14 amino acids. Deletions cut 1 base from V and 2 bases from J, with 9 bases between. CDR3 in amino acids: CASSLEGGAYEQYF. CDR3 in DNA: TGTGCCAGCAGCTTAGAGGGCGGCGCCTACGAGCAGTACTTC.